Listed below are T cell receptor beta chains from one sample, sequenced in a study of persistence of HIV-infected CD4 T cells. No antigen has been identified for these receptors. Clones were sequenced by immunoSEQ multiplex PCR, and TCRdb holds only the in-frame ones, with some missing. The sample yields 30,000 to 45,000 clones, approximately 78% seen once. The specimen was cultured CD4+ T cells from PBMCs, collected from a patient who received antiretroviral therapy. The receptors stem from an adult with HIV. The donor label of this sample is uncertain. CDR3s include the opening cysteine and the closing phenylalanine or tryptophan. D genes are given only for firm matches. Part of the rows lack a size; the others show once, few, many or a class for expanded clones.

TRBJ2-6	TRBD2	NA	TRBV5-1	CASSLLAGGPPGANVLTF	TGCGCCAGCAGCTTACTAGCGGGGGGACCTCCTGGGGCCAACGTCCTGACTTTC
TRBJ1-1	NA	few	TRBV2	CASSLDRSQLWAFF	TGTGCCAGCAGCCTCGACAGGTCCCAACTCTGGGCTTTCTTT
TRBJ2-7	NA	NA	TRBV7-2	CASSRTGYEQYF	TGTGCCAGCAGCAGGACTGGTTACGAGCAGTACTTC
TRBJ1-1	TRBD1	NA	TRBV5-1	CASSWASGTGILMNTEAFF	TGCGCCAGCAGCTGGGCCTCCGGGACAGGGATACTCATGAACACTGAAGCTTTCTTT
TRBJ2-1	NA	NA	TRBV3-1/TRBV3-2	CASSQDGGNEQFF	TGTGCCAGCAGCCAAGATGGGGGCAATGAGCAGTTCTTC
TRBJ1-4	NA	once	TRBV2	CASRKGGGEEKLFF	TGTGCCAGCAGAAAAGGGGGGGGCGAGGAAAAACTGTTTTTT
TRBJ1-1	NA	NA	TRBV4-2	CASSQASGARNTEAFF	TGTGCCAGCAGCCAAGCGTCAGGGGCACGGAACACTGAAGCTTTCTTT
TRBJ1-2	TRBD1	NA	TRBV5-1	CASNQDRGYGYTF	TGCGCCAGCAACCAGGACAGGGGCTATGGCTACACCTTC
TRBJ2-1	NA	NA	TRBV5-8	CASSREMGAGSYNEQFF	TGTGCCAGCAGCCGGGAGATGGGGGCGGGTTCCTACAATGAGCAGTTCTTC
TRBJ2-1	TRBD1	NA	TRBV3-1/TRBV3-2	CASSRSTGQVQFF	TGTGCCAGCAGCCGCTCAACGGGACAGGTTCAGTTCTTC
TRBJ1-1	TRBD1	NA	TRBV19	CASIKDRGMNTEAFF	TGTGCCAGTATAAAAGACAGGGGGATGAACACTGAAGCTTTCTTT
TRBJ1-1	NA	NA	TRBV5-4	CASSFLTGMNTEAFF	TGTGCCAGCAGCTTCCTGACAGGAATGAACACTGAAGCTTTCTTT
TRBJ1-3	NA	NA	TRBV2	CASSEPKGAGNTIYF	TGTGCCAGCAGTGAACCAAAGGGGGCTGGAAACACCATATATTTT
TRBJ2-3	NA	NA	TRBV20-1	CSASFPGTEDTQYF	TGCAGTGCTAGTTTTCCAGGAACCGAAGATACGCAGTATTTT
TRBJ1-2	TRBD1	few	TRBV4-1	CASSPTGGTGYGYTF	TGCGCCAGCAGCCCGACAGGGGGGACGGGCTATGGCTACACCTTC
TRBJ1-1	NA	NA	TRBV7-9	CASTPSRGPVTEAFF	TGTGCCAGCACCCCATCCCGAGGCCCGGTCACTGAAGCTTTCTTT
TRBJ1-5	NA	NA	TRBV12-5	CASGLQQGDHQPQHF	TGTGCTAGTGGTTTGCAACAGGGCGATCATCAGCCCCAGCATTTT
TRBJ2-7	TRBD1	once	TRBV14	CASRPGGTYEQYF	TGTGCCAGCCGTCCAGGGGGAACCTACGAGCAGTACTTC
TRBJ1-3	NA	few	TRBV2	CASSELRQFLSGNTIYF	TGTGCCAGCAGTGAACTCCGACAGTTTCTCTCTGGAAACACCATATATTTT
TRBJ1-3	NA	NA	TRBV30	CASDGTGNTIYF	TGTGCCTCGGACGGAACTGGAAACACCATATATTTT
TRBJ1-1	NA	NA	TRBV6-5	CASRVTGSAFF	TGTGCCAGCAGGGTTACAGGGTCGGCTTTCTTT
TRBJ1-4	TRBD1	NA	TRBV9	CASSSPGQNEKLFF	TGTGCCAGCAGCTCGCCGGGACAGAATGAAAAACTGTTTTTT
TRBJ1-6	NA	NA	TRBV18	CASSPPRSAGSPLHF	TGTGCCAGCTCACCACCACGGAGCGCCGGGTCACCCCTCCACTTT
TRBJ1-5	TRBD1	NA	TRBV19	CASSIGRQGGQPQHF	TGTGCCAGTAGTATAGGCCGACAGGGAGGACAGCCCCAGCATTTT
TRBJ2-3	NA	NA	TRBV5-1	CASSLQRSTDTQYF	TGCGCCAGCAGCTTGCAGCGGAGCACAGATACGCAGTATTTT
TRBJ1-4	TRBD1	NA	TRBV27	CASSLTGGSTRTNEKLFF	TGTGCCAGCAGCCTGACAGGGGGATCGACTAGAACTAATGAAAAACTGTTTTTT
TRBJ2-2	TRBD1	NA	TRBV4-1	CASSQGQTNTGELFF	TGCGCCAGCAGCCAGGGACAGACGAACACCGGGGAGCTGTTTTTT
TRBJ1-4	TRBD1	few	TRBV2	CASSEGGWGTGAEKLFF	TGTGCCAGCAGTGAAGGCGGGTGGGGGACAGGGGCTGAAAAACTGTTTTTT
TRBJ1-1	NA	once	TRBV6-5	CARAGDQSAFF	TGTGCCAGGGCGGGAGATCAATCGGCTTTCTTT
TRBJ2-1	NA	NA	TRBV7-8	CASSPRLGEQFF	TGTGCCAGCAGCCCCCGGTTGGGGGAGCAGTTCTTC
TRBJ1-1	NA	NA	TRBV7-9	CASSPGSLWARTEAFF	TGTGCCAGCAGCCCAGGTTCTTTGTGGGCCAGGACTGAAGCTTTCTTT
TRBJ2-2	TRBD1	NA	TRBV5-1	CASTTGTVNTGELFF	TGCGCCAGCACGACCGGGACAGTGAACACCGGGGAGCTGTTTTTT
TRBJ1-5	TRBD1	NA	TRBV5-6	CASSLGVVTGPVGNQPQHF	TGTGCCAGCAGCTTGGGCGTAGTGACAGGGCCGGTTGGCAATCAGCCCCAGCATTTT
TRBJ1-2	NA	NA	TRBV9	CASSASGTDLYYGYTF	TGTGCCAGCAGCGCGTCCGGGACTGATCTTTACTATGGCTACACCTTC
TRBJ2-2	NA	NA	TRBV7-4	CASSFHSPLDSTTGELFF	TGTGCCAGCAGCTTTCACTCTCCGTTGGACTCTACCACCGGGGAGCTGTTTTTT
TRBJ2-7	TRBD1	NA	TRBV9	CASSVDPGQGTHEQYF	TGTGCCAGCAGCGTAGATCCGGGACAGGGGACCCACGAGCAGTACTTC
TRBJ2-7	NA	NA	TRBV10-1	CASSVMSSGQQYF	TGCGCCAGCAGTGTTATGTCTTCGGGACAGCAGTACTTC
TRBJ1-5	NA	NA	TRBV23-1	CASINPREGLMKNQPQHF	TGCGCCAGCATCAACCCTAGGGAGGGTCTGATGAAGAATCAGCCCCAGCATTTT
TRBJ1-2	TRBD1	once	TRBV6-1	CASSEARTGLDGYTF	TGTGCCAGCAGTGAAGCCAGGACAGGGTTGGATGGCTACACCTTC
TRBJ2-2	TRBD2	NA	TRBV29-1	CSVVAGLAGGGELFF	TGCAGCGTTGTGGCGGGACTAGCGGGGGGCGGGGAGCTGTTTTTT
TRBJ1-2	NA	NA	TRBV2	CASSDTGTYGYTF	TGTGCCAGCAGTGATACGGGGACATATGGCTACACCTTC
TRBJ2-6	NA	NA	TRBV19	CASRVKSISGANVLTF	TGTGCCAGTAGGGTGAAATCAATCTCTGGGGCCAACGTCCTGACTTTC